This section outlines one TCR beta chain sequence together with its context. This CDR3 region has 13 residues. Germline V lookup: CDR1 MNHNY, CDR2 SVGAGI (reference sequence). Trimming stripped 6 bases from V and 0 bases from J, with 6 bases between. It was with 60 Vbeta and 13 Jbeta primers that the PCR ran. The repertoire was sequenced with immunoSEQ multiplex PCR; TCRdb's copy has only in-frame clones and lacks some. The sample yields almost 200,000 clones, approximately 79% seen once. These data are taken from a study of cytomegalovirus exposure and HLA in healthy donors. The rearrangement links TRBV6-6 to TRBJ2-4; D is possibly TRBD2 (6 bases). The sample taken for sequencing was PBMCs. The sequence came from a woman aged 30 to 39 in good health and CMV-seropositive. The CDR3 DNA reads TGTGCCAGCAGCGGGGGAGCCAAAAACATTCAGTACTTC. Translating gives CASSGGAKNIQYF.